This TCR beta chain was found in a study of blood T cell repertoires in COVID-19. Looking at the study overall: The cDNA or gDNA used as material had been derived from T cells, B-cell-depleted T cells, or PBMCs.

This clone was recorded only once. CDR3 size: 15 residues. CDR1 and CDR2 (germline): MNHEY, SVGAGI. The V and J ends lost 6 bases and 0 bases respectively, with 11 bases between them. This table comes from immunoSEQ multiplex PCR, and its TCRdb copy is limited to in-frame clones, with some not included. Of approximately 210,000 clones in the sample, 70% to 90% were seen once. The chain uses TRBV6-5 and TRBJ2-2; a possible D gene is TRBD2 (6 bases). Sequencing was done on a sample of peripheral blood. This receptor was obtained from a man aged 35 to 55 with acute or convalescent COVID-19. The CDR3 sequence is CASSQGGTNTGELFF. For the CDR3, the DNA is TGTGCCAGCAGCCAAGGAGGGACGAACACCGGGGAGCTGTTTTTT.